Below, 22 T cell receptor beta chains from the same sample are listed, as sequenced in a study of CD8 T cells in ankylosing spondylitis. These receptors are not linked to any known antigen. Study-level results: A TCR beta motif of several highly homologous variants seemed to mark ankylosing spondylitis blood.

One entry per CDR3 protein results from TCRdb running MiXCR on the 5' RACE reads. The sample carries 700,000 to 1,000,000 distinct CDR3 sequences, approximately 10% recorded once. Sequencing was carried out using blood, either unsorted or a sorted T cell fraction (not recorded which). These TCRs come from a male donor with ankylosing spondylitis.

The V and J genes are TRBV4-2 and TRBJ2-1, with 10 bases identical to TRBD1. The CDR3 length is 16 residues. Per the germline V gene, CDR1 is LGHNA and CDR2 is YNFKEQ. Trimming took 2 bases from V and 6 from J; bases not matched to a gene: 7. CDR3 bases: TGTGCCAGCAGCCAACCGGGACAGGGGATGATCAATGAGCAGTTCTTC. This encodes CASSQPGQGMINEQFF.

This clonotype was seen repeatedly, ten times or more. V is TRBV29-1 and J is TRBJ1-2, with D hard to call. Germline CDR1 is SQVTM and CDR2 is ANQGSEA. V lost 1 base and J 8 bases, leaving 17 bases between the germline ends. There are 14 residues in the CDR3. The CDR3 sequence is CSVEVGNPPWGYTF. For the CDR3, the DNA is TGCAGCGTTGAAGTGGGAAACCCTCCGTGGGGCTACACCTTC.

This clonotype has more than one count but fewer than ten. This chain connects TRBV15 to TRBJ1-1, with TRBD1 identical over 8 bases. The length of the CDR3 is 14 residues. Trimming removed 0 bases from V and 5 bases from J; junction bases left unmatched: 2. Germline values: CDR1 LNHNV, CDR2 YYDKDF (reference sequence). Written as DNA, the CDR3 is TGTGCCACCAGCAGAGAACAGGGGGAAACTGAAGCTTTCTTT. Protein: CATSREQGETEAFF.

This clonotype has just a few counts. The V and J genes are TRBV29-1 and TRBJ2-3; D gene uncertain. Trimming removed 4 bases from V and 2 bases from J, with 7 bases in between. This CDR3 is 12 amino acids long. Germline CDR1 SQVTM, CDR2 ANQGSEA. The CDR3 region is CSVGADTDTQYF. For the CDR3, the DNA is TGCAGCGTTGGGGCAGACACAGATACGCAGTATTTT.

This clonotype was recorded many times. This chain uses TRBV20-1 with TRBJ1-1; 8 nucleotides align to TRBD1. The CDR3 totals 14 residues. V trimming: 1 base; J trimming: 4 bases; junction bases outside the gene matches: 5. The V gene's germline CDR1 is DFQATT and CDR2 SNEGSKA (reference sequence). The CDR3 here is CSARAHRGITEAFF. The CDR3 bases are TGCAGTGCTAGAGCCCACAGGGGGATCACTGAAGCTTTCTTT.

CDR3 sequence (DNA): TGTGCCAGCAGCTTTTCCCCCCTCTCTAGGGTGGTAACGAGCTCCTACGAGCAGTACTTC. Its protein product is CASSFSPLSRVVTSSYEQYF. The chain carries TRBV11-2 and TRBJ2-7; D uncertain. This CDR3 has 20 amino acids. Between the trimmed V and J ends, which lost 3 bases and 0 bases, there was a span of 27 bases. Germline V gene sequence: CDR1 SGHAT, CDR2 FQNNGV. The whole variable domain, filled in from reference TRBV11-2 and TRBJ2-7, reads EAGVAQSPRYKIIEKRQSVAFWCNPISGHATLYWYQQILGQGPKLLIQFQNNGVVDDSQLPKDRFSAERLKGVDSTLKIQPAKLEDSAVYLCASSFSPLSRVVTSSYEQYFGPGTRLTVT.

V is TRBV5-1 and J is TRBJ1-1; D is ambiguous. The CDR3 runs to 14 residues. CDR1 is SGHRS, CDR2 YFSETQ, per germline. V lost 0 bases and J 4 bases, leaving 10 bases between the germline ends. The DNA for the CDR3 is TGCGCCAGCAGCTTGGACGGCTTTGGCACTGAAGCTTTCTTT. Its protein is CASSLDGFGTEAFF.

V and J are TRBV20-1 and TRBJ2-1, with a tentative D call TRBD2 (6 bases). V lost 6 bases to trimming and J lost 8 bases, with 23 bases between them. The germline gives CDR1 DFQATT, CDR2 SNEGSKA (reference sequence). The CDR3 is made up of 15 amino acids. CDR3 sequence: CSALNPGLIGYEQFF. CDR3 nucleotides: TGCAGTGCCCTTAATCCGGGACTGATCGGGTATGAGCAGTTCTTC.

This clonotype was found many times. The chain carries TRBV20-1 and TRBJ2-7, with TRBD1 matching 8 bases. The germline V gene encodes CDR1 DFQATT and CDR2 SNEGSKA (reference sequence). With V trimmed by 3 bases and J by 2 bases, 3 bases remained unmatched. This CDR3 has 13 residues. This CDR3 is CSASSGGTYEQYF. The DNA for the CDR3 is TGCAGTGCTAGTTCAGGGGGCACCTACGAGCAGTACTTC.

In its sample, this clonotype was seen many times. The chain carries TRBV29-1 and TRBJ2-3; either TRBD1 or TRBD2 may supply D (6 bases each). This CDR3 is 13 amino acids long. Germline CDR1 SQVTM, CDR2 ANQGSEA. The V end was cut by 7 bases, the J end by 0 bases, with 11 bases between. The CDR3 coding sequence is TGCAGCGCCCGGGGGCCTAGCACAGATACGCAGTATTTT. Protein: CSARGPSTDTQYF.

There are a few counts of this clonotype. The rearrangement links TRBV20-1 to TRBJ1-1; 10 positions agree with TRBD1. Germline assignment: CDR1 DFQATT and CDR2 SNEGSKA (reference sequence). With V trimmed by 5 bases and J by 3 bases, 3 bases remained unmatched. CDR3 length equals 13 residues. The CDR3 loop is CSAGGQGDTEAFF. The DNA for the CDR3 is TGCAGTGCTGGCGGACAGGGGGACACTGAAGCTTTCTTT.

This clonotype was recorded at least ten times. The CDR3 DNA reads TGTGCCAGCAGTCCTCGCGGGGGGGACTACGAGCAGTACTTC. The encoded protein is CASSPRGGDYEQYF. The rearrangement links TRBV27 to TRBJ2-7; 9 nucleotides line up with TRBD2. V lost 5 bases to trimming and J lost 3 bases; unmatched junction nucleotides: 5. Germline V gene sequence: CDR1 MNHEY, CDR2 SMNVEV (reference sequence). The CDR3 spans 14 residues.

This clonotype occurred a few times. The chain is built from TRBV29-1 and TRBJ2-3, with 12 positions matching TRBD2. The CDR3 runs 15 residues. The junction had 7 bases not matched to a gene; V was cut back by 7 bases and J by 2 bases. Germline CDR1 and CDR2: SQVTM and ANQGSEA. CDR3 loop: CSGRGLAGLTDTQYF. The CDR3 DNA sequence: TGCAGCGGAAGAGGACTAGCGGGACTCACAGATACGCAGTATTTT.

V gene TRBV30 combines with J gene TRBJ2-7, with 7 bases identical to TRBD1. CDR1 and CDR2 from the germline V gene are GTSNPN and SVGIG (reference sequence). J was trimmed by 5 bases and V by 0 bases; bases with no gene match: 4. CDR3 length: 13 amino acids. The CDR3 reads CAWSVDRVNEQYF. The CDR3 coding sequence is TGTGCCTGGAGTGTCGACAGGGTGAACGAGCAGTACTTC.

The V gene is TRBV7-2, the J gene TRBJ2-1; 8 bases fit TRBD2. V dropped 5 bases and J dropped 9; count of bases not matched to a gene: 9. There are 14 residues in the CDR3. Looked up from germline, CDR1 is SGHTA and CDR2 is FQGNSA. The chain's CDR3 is CASSTPGGRREQFF. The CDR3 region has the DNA TGTGCCAGCAGCACACCGGGGGGGCGCCGTGAGCAGTTCTTC. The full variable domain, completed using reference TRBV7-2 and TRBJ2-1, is GAGVSQSPSNKVTEKGKDVELRCDPISGHTALYWYRQSLGQGLEFLIYFQGNSAPDKSGLPSDRFSAERTGGSVSTLTIQRTQQEDSAVYLCASSTPGGRREQFFGPGTRLTVL.

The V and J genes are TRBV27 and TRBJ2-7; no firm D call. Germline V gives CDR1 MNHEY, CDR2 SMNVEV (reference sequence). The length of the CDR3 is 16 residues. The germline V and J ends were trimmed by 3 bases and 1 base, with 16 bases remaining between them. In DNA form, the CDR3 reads TGTGCCAGCAGTTTGGTCGGAACCTTTATGTCCTACGAGCAGTACTTC. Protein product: CASSLVGTFMSYEQYF.

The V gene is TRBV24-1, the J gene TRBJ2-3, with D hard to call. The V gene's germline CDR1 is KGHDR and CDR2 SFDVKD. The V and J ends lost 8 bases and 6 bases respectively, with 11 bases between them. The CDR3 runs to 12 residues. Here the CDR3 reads CATTDQRDTQYF. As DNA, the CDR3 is TGTGCCACCACCGATCAGAGGGATACGCAGTATTTT.

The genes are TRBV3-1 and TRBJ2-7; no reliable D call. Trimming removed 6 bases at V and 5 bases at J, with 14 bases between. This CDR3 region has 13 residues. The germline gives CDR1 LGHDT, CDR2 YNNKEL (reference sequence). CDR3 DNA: TGTGCCAGCAGTCATACACGCAACCACGAGCAGTACTTC. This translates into CASSHTRNHEQYF.

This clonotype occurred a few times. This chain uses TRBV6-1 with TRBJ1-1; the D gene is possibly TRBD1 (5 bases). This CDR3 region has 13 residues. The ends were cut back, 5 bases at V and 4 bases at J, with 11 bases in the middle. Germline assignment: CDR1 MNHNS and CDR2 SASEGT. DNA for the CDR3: TGTGCCAGCAGTACCCGGACACGCACTGAAGCTTTCTTT. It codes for CASSTRTRTEAFF.

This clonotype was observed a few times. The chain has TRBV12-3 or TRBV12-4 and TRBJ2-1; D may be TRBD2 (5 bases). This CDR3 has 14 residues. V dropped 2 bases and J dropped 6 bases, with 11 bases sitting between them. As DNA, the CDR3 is TGTGCCAGCAGTTTATCTCTAGCTGTCAATGAGCAGTTCTTC. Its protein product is CASSLSLAVNEQFF.

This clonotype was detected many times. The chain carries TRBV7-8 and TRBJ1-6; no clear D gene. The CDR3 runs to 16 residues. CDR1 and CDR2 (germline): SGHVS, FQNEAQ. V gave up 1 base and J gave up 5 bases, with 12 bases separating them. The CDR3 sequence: CASSLDRGGDNSPLHF. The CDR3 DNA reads TGTGCCAGCAGCTTAGACCGGGGTGGGGATAATTCACCCCTCCACTTT.

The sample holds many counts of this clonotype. The CDR3 loop reads CASSPASTGELFF. The CDR3 DNA reads TGTGCCAGCTCACCAGCCTCTACCGGGGAGCTGTTTTTT. The chain has TRBV18 and TRBJ2-2; no reliable D call. Germline V CDR1 and CDR2: KGHSH, LQKENI. Trimming shortened V by 2 bases and J by 5 bases, and 6 bases separated the two germline ends. The CDR3 spans 13 residues.